One T cell receptor beta chain is described in this entry. What it recognizes is unknown. Together with a sample-barcoded 5' primer, a J-beta primer mix was included in a second PCR lasting roughly 7 to 11 cycles. In TCRdb, the 5' RACE reads were re-called with MiXCR into one record per CDR3 protein. The sample has around 500,000 distinct CDR3 sequences, roughly a quarter seen once. CDR3 length equals 14 residues. The V and J ends lost 6 bases and 5 bases, in that order; junction bases with no gene match: 9. Germline loops: CDR1 DFQATT, CDR2 SNEGSKA (reference sequence). The data were obtained in a study of blood T cells in healthy people across ages. Overall study findings and caveats: Possibly confounding the expanded clonotype changes was the fact that donor CMV status was unknown. PBMCs left unsorted prevented a conclusive naive versus antigen-experienced comparison.

The data were also submitted as part of a second study, on T cells of mothers and their children. Per that study: Donation came from a few healthy Caucasian mothers together with their six children. The study obtained over 9 million TCR beta CDR3 reads per mother and a few million per child.

The rearrangement links TRBV20-1 to TRBJ2-5; 10 nucleotides line up with TRBD2. Sequencing used blood. The sequence came from a boy aged 2 to 10 in good health. The CDR3 DNA follows: TGCAGTGCGTCTAGCGGGAGAATAGGGGAGACCCAGTACTTC. Protein sequence: CSASSGRIGETQYF.